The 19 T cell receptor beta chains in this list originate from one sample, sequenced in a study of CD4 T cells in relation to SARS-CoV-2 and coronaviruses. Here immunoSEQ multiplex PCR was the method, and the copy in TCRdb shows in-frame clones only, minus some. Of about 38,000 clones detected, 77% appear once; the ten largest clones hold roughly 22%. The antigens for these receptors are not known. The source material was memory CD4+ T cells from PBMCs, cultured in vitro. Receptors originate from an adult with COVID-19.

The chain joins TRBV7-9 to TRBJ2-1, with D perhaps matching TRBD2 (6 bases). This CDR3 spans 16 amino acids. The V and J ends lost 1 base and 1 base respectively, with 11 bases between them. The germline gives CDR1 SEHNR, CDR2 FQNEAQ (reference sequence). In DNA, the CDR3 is TGTGCCAGCAGCTTAGTCGGCGGGGTGTCCTACAATGAGCAGTTCTTC. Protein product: CASSLVGGVSYNEQFF.

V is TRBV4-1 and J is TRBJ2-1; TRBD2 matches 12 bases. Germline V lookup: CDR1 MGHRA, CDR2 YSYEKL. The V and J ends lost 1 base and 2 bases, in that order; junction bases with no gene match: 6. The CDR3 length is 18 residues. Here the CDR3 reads CASSQGLAGVSPYNEQFF. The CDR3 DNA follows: TGCGCCAGCAGCCAAGGACTAGCGGGAGTCTCCCCCTACAATGAGCAGTTCTTC.

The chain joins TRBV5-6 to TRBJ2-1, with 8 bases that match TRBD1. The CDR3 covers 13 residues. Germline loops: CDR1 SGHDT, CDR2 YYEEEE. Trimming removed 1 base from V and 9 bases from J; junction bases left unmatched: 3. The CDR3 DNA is TGTGCCAGCAGCTTGAGGCAGGGGGCTGAGCAGTTCTTC. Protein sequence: CASSLRQGAEQFF. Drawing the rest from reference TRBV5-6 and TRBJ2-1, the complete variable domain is DAGVTQSPTHLIKTRGQQVTLRCSPKSGHDTVSWYQQALGQGPQFIFQYYEEEERQRGNFPDRFSGHQFPNYSSELNVNALLLGDSALYLCASSLRQGAEQFFGPGTRLTVL.

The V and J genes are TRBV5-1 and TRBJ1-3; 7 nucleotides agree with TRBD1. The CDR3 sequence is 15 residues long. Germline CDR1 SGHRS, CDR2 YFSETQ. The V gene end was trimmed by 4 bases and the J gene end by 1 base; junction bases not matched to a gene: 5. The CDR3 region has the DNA TGCGCCAGCAGCACTACGACAGGGTCTGGAAACACCATATATTTT. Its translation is CASSTTTGSGNTIYF. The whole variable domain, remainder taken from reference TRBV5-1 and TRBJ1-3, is KAGVTQTPRYLIKTRGQQVTLSCSPISGHRSVSWYQQTPGQGLQFLFEYFSETQRNKGNFPGRFSGRQFSNSRSEMNVSTLELGDSALYLCASSTTTGSGNTIYFGEGSWLTVV.

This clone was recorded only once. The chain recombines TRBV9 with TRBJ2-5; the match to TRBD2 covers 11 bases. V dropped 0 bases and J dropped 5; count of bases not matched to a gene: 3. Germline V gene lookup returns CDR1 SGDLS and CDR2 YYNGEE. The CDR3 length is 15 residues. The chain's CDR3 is CASSVVPSGGETQYF. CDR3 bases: TGTGCCAGCAGCGTAGTGCCTAGCGGGGGGGAGACCCAGTACTTC.

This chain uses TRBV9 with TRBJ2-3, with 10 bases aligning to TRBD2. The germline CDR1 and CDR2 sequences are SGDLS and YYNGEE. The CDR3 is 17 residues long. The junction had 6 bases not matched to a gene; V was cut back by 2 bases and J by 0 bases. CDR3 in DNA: TGTGCCAGCAGCGTGGGACCTAGCGGGAGAAGCACAGATACGCAGTATTTT. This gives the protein CASSVGPSGRSTDTQYF.

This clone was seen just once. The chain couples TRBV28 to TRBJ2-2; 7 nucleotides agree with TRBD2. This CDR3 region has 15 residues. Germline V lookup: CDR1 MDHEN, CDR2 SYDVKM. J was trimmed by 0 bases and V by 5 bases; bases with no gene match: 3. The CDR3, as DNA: TGTGCCAGCAGTGCACTAGCGACGAACACCGGGGAGCTGTTTTTT. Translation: CASSALATNTGELFF.

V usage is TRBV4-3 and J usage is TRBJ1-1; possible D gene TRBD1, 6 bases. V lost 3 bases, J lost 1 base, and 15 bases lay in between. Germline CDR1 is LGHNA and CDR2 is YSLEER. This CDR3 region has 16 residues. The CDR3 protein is CASSHQGGFGNTEAFF. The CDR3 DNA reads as TGCGCCAGCAGCCATCAAGGGGGTTTTGGGAACACTGAAGCTTTCTTT.

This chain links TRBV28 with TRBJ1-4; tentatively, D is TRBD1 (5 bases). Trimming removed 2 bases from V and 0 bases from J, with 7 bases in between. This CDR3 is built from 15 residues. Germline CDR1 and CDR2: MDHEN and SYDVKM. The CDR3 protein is CASSLGGATNEKLFF. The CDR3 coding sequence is TGTGCCAGCAGTTTAGGGGGGGCAACTAATGAAAAACTGTTTTTT.

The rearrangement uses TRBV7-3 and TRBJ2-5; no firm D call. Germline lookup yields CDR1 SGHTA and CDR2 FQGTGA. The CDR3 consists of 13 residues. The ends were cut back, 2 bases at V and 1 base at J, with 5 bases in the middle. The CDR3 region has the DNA TGTGCCAGCAGCTTAGGATCCCAAGAGACCCAGTACTTC. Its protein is CASSLGSQETQYF.

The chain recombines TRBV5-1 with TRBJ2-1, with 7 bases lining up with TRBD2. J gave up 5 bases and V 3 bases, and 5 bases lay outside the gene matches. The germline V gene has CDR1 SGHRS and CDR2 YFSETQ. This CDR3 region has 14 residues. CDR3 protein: CASSSTGTNNEQFF. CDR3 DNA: TGCGCCAGCAGCTCTACCGGGACTAACAATGAGCAGTTCTTC.

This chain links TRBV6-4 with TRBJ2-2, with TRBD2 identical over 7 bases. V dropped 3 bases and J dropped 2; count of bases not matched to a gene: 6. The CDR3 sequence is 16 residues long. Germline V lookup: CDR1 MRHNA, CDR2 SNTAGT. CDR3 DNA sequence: TGTGCCAGCAGTGAGCAGCTAGCGGAAAACACCGGGGAGCTGTTTTTT. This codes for CASSEQLAENTGELFF.

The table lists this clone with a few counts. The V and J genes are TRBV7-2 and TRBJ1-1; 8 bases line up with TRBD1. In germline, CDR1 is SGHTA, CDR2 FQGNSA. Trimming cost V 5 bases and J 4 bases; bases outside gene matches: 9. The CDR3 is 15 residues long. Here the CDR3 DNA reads TGTGCCAGCAGCCCTCCGGCAGGGGGCGGCACTGAAGCTTTCTTT. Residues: CASSPPAGGGTEAFF.

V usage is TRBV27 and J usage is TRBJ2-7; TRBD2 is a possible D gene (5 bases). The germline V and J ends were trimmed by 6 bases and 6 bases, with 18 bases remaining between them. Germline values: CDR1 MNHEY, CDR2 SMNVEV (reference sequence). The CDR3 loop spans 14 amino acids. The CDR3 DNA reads TGTGCCAGCAGAGCGGTCGGATGGGATGGCGAGCAGTACTTC. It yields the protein CASRAVGWDGEQYF.

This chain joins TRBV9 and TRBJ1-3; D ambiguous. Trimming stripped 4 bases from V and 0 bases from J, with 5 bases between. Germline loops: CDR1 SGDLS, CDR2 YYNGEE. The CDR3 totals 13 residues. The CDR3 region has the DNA TGTGCCAGCAGCTTAAACTCTGGAAACACCATATATTTT. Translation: CASSLNSGNTIYF.

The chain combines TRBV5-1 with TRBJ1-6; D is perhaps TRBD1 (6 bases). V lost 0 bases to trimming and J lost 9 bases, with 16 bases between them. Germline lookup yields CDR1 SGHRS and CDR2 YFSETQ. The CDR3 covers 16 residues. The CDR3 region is CASSLAAGVESSPLHF. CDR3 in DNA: TGCGCCAGCAGCTTGGCCGCAGGGGTCGAGAGTTCACCCCTCCACTTT.

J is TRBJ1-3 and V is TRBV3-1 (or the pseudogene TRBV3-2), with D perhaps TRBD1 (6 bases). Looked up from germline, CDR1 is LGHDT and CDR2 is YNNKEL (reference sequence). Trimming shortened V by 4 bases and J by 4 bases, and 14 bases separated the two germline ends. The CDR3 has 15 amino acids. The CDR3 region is CASSRGGTFGNTIYF. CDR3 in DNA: TGTGCCAGCAGCCGAGGGGGGACGTTCGGAAACACCATATATTTT.

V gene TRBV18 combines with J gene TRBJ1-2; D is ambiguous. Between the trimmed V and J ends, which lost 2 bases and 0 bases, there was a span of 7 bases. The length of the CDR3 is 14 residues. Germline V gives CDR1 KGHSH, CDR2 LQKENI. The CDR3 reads CASSPAATNYGYTF. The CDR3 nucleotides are TGTGCCAGCTCACCAGCAGCTACTAACTATGGCTACACCTTC.

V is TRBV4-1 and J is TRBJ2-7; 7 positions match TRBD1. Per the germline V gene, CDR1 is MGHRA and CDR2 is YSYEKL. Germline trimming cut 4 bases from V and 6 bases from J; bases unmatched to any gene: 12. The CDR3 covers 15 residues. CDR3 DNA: TGCGCCAGCAGCCCGACGAGGGACAGCTTCTCCGAGCAGTACTTC. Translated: CASSPTRDSFSEQYF.